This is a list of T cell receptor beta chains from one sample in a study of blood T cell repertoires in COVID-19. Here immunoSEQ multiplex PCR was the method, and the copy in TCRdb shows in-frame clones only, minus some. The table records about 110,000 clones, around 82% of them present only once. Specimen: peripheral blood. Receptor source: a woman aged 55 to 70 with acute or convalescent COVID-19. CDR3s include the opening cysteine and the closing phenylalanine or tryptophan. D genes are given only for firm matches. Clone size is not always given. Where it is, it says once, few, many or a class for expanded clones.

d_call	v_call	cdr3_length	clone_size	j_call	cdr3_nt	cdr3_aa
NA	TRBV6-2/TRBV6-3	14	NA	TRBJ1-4	TGTGCCAGCAGTTACGCCAGGGTGAATGAAAAACTGTTTTTT	CASSYARVNEKLFF
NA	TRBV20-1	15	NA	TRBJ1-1	TGCAGTGCTAGTTATTTGCTTGGGGGGGACACTGAAGCTTTCTTT	CSASYLLGGDTEAFF
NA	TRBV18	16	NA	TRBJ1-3	TGTGCCAGCTCACCAGGGTCTGGAGGGGCTGGAAACACCATATATTTT	CASSPGSGGAGNTIYF
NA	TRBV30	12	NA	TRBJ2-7	TGTGCCTGGAGCCTCGGGGGCTACGAGCAGTACTTC	CAWSLGGYEQYF
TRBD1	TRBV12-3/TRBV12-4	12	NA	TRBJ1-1	TGTGCCAGCAGTGCGGGGACAGGGATTCAGGGATGG	CASSAGTGIQGW
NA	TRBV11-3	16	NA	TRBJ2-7	TGTGCCAGCAGCTTAGTCCCACGGTTAAGCTCCTACGAGCAGTACTTC	CASSLVPRLSSYEQYF
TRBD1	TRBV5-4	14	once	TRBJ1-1	TGTGCCAGCAGCCGACTGGCAGGGGGCACTGAAGCTTTCTTT	CASSRLAGGTEAFF
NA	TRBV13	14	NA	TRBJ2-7	TGTGCCAGCAGCTTTTCCCTGCCAGGCTACGAGCAGTACTTC	CASSFSLPGYEQYF
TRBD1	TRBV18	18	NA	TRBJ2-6	TGTGCCAGCTCACCTCTACAGGGGTTGGACTCTGGGGCCAACGTCCTGACTTTC	CASSPLQGLDSGANVLTF
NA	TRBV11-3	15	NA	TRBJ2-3	TGTGCCAGCAGTCCTTCCGGTCTCCCCCTAGATACGCAGTATTTT	CASSPSGLPLDTQYF
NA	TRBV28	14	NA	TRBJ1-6	TGTGCCAGCAGTCGTACCGGGGAGAATTCACCCCTCCACTTT	CASSRTGENSPLHF
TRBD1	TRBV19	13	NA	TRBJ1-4	TGTGCCAGTAGTTCGACAGGGAGGGAAAAACTGTTTTTT	CASSSTGREKLFF
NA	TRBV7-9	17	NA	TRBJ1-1	TGTGCCAGCAGCTTGTTAGTGGGGGCTGGATTTGACACTGAAGCTTTCTTT	CASSLLVGAGFDTEAFF
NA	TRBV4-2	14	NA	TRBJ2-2	TGTGCCAGCAGCCAACCCACCCGCAGCGGGGAGCTGTTTTTT	CASSQPTRSGELFF
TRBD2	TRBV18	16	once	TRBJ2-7	TGTGCCAGCTCAGGGACGGGGAGGGATAAGTCGCGCGAGCAGTACTTC	CASSGTGRDKSREQYF
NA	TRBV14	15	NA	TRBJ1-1	TGTGCCAGCAGCCAAGGCACAGGTGGGCTGGCTGAAGCTTTCTTT	CASSQGTGGLAEAFF
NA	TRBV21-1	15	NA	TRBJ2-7	TGTGCCAGCAGCAACCGGGACAGGGGAATTGGGGAGCAGTACTTC	CASSNRDRGIGEQYF
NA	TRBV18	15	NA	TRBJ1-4	TGTGCCAGCTCACCAAGGACAGAAACTAATGAAAAACTGTTTTTT	CASSPRTETNEKLFF
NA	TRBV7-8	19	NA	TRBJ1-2	TGTGCCAGCAGCTTAGCAACCCTTGATGGGGCGTTGGCTAACTATGGCTACACCTTC	CASSLATLDGALANYGYTF
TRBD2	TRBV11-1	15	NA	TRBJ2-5	TGTGCCAGCAGCTTGGAGCGGGGGGGCCAAGAGACCCAGTACTTC	CASSLERGGQETQYF
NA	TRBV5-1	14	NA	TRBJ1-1	TGCGCCAGCAGCTTGGACGGGGTTGGAACTGAAGCTTTCTTT	CASSLDGVGTEAFF
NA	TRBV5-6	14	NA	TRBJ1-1	TGTGCCAGCAGCTTGGGAGAGGTGAACACTGAAGCTTTCTTT	CASSLGEVNTEAFF
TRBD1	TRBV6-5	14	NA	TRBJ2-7	TGTGCCAGCAGCTACAGGGGGCGGGCCTACGAGCAGTACTTC	CASSYRGRAYEQYF
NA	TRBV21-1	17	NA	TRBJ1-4	TGTGCCAGCAGCAGGACAGGGGACCTTGCAACTAATGAAAAACTGTTTTTT	CASSRTGDLATNEKLFF
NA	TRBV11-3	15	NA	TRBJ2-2	TGTGCCAGCAGCCGAACTAGAAGCAGGTTCGGGGAGCTGTTTTTT	CASSRTRSRFGELFF
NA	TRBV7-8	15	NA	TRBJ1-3	TGTGCCAGCAGCTTAGACAGGGTGTCCGGAAACACCATATATTTT	CASSLDRVSGNTIYF
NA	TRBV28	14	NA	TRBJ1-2	TGTGCCAGCAGTTTGCAGGGGCACCCTTATGGCTACACCTTC	CASSLQGHPYGYTF
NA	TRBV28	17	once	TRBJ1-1	TGTGCCAGCAGTCCGATCTCGACATCCCGCTTTAACACTGAAGCTTTCTTT	CASSPISTSRFNTEAFF
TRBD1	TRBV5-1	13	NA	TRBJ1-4	TGCGCCAGCAAGGACAGGGTAGATGAAAAACTGTTTTTT	CASKDRVDEKLFF
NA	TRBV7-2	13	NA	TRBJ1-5	TGTGCCAGCAGCAGAGACAGGTTTCAGCCCCAGCATTTT	CASSRDRFQPQHF
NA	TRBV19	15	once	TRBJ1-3	TGTGCCAGTAGTCCCCAGGCAACAAGAGGAAACACCATATATTTT	CASSPQATRGNTIYF
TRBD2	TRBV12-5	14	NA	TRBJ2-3	TGTGCTAGTGCCAGACTAGCGGCCACAGATACGCAGTATTTT	CASARLAATDTQYF
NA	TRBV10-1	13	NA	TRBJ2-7	TGCGCCAGCAGTGGAACAGGGCTCTACGAGCAGTACTTC	CASSGTGLYEQYF
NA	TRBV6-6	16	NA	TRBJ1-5	TGTGCCAGCAGTTACTCGCGGGCAAACCCAAATCAGCCCCAGCATTTT	CASSYSRANPNQPQHF
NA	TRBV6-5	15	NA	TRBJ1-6	TGTGCCAGCAGTTACTCGACCCAGGGAGGGACACCCCTCCACTTT	CASSYSTQGGTPLHF
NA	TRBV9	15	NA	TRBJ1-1	TGTGCCAGCAGCGTAGAGGGAGGGCGGAACACTGAAGCTTTCTTT	CASSVEGGRNTEAFF
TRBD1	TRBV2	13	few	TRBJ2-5	TGTGCCAGCAGTTTGACAGGGGTGGAGACCCAGTACTTC	CASSLTGVETQYF
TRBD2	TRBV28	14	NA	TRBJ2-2	TGTGCAACCGAAGCGGGGCCGAACACCGGGGAGCTGTTTTTT	CATEAGPNTGELFF
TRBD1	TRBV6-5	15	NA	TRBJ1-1	TGTGCCAGCAGTTCCCCGACAGGGACAAACACTGAAGCTTTCTTT	CASSSPTGTNTEAFF
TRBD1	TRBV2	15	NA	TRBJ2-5	TGTGCCAGCAGAGCTGGACAGGGAGGATGGGAGACCCAGTACTTC	CASRAGQGGWETQYF
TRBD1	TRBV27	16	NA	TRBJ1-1	TGTGCCAGCAGTCCTTATCGACAGGGACGGAACACTGAAGCTTTCTTT	CASSPYRQGRNTEAFF